These 31 T cell receptor beta chains were all obtained from the same sample, sequenced in a study of radiation and T cells in renal cell carcinoma. Sequencing used immunoSEQ multiplex PCR; TCRdb keeps in-frame clones, though not all of them. The sample comprises under 100,000 clones, roughly 80% of which are singletons, and more than 9% rests with the top ten. The time point: blood 4 weeks post-SBRT, at nephrectomy. Treatment denoted: 15 Gy SBRT to primary tumor, nephrectomy 4 weeks later. The material sequenced was blood, taken from a patient whose treatment included radiotherapy and nephrectomy. Every receptor here comes from a man aged 50-60 years with renal cell carcinoma.

With respect to this clone: One end of the junction fails to match germline, which may point to a read error. This chain joins TRBV10-1 and TRBJ2-4; 7 positions agree with TRBD1. The CDR3 covers 9 residues. Germline-derived CDR1 and CDR2 are WNHNN and SYGVQD (reference sequence). This CDR3 reads CASSGSGGF. The CDR3 region has the DNA TGCGCCAGCAGTGGATCAGGGGGCTTC.

This clone is a singleton in its sample. The chain links TRBV27 to TRBJ2-7, with TRBD1 identical over 7 bases. The CDR3 consists of 14 residues. V lost 6 bases and J lost 4; bases outside the gene matches: 9. The germline gives CDR1 MNHEY, CDR2 SMNVEV (reference sequence). The CDR3, as DNA: TGTGCCAGCAGACCCGGGACAGCCTTATACGAGCAGTACTTC. Translation gives CASRPGTALYEQYF.

The chain has TRBV2 and TRBJ1-5; D gene ambiguous. The CDR3 contains 14 residues. CDR1 and CDR2 (germline): SNHLY, FYNNEI. The V end was cut by 6 bases, the J end by 6 bases, with 15 bases between. The CDR3 here is CASSSYSASQPQHF. As DNA, the CDR3 is TGTGCCAGCAGCTCCTATTCTGCGAGTCAGCCCCAGCATTTT.

This chain links TRBV19 with TRBJ1-5; D possibly corresponds to TRBD1 (5 bases). The CDR3 spans 13 residues. Germline CDR1 is LNHDA and CDR2 is SQIVND (reference sequence). Trimming removed 5 bases from V and 5 bases from J, with 10 bases in between. CDR3 sequence reads: CASSRGIDQPQHF. CDR3 in DNA: TGTGCCAGTAGTCGGGGGATAGATCAGCCCCAGCATTTT.

The chain joins TRBV6-6 to TRBJ2-3; 10 bases fit TRBD1. Germline CDR1 and CDR2: MNHNY and SVGAGI (reference sequence). The CDR3 consists of 14 residues. The ends lost 6 bases at V and 3 bases at J; junction bases unmatched: 3. CDR3 bases: TGTGCCAGCAGCCGACAGGGGGCAACAGATACGCAGTATTTT. It is translated as CASSRQGATDTQYF.

The chain couples TRBV5-1 to TRBJ1-1; tentatively, D is TRBD1 (6 bases). The length of the CDR3 is 14 residues. V gave up 4 bases and J gave up 3 bases, with 13 bases separating them. Germline-derived CDR1 and CDR2 are SGHRS and YFSETQ. CDR3 DNA: TGCGCCAGCAGCGTAAGGGGGGAGGACACTGAAGCTTTCTTT. Translated: CASSVRGEDTEAFF.

The rearrangement uses TRBV5-6 and TRBJ1-2, with D tentatively TRBD1 (5 bases). V lost 4 bases and J lost 8, with 27 bases in between. The CDR3 consists of 17 residues. Germline CDR1 SGHDT, CDR2 YYEEEE. The CDR3 bases are TGTGCCAGCAGCCCCACGGCCAGGGCCTCGCTGGGAGGAGGCTACACCTTC. Translating gives CASSPTARASLGGGYTF.

The sample holds a few counts of this clone. The V and J genes are TRBV7-9 and TRBJ1-1; D is perhaps TRBD1 (6 bases). Between the trimmed V and J ends, which lost 3 bases and 4 bases, there was a span of 12 bases. Looked up from germline, CDR1 is SEHNR and CDR2 is FQNEAQ (reference sequence). The CDR3 consists of 14 residues. CDR3: CASSFPQGTTEAFF. In nucleotides, the CDR3 is TGTGCCAGCAGCTTTCCGCAGGGGACCACTGAAGCTTTCTTT.

The rearrangement uses TRBV5-1 and TRBJ1-1; D gene uncertain. CDR1 and CDR2 (germline): SGHRS, YFSETQ. The length of the CDR3 is 13 residues. The V gene lost 0 bases and the J gene lost 1 base, with 4 bases spanning the gap. The CDR3 sequence is CASSLVPNTEAFF. In DNA form, the CDR3 reads TGCGCCAGCAGCTTGGTTCCGAACACTGAAGCTTTCTTT.

In DNA form, the CDR3 reads TGTGCCAGCAGTACAGGGGGCGTGGATACGCAGTATTTT. Translated, it gives CASSTGGVDTQYF. The chain employs TRBV7-3 and TRBJ2-3; 9 bases agree with TRBD1. Per the germline V gene, CDR1 is SGHTA and CDR2 is FQGTGA. The CDR3 runs to 13 residues. V dropped 6 bases and J dropped 6; count of bases not matched to a gene: 4.

The chain couples TRBV27 to TRBJ1-2; D not certain. Germline V CDR1 and CDR2: MNHEY, SMNVEV (reference sequence). This CDR3 is 13 amino acids long. V dropped 5 bases and J dropped 7 bases, with 14 bases sitting between them. For the CDR3, the DNA is TGTGCCAGCAGTACCTCTATTCGGGGTGGCTACACCTTC. Translated: CASSTSIRGGYTF.

The chain recombines TRBV7-9 with TRBJ1-3; TRBD1 matches 10 bases. Germline CDR1 and CDR2: SEHNR and FQNEAQ (reference sequence). V dropped 5 bases and J dropped 0; count of bases not matched to a gene: 4. The CDR3 contains 16 residues. CDR3 protein: CASSLGQGSSGNTIYF. CDR3 bases: TGTGCCAGCAGCCTGGGACAGGGGAGCTCTGGAAACACCATATATTTT.

The V gene is TRBV4-2, the J gene TRBJ2-5; tentatively, D is TRBD1 (6 bases). The V gene's germline CDR1 is LGHNA and CDR2 YNFKEQ. V gave up 0 bases and J gave up 4 bases, with 12 bases separating them. The CDR3 is made up of 15 amino acids. CDR3 residues: CASSQEGARGETQYF. The CDR3, as DNA: TGTGCCAGCAGCCAAGAGGGGGCTAGGGGAGAGACCCAGTACTTC.

This chain links TRBV4-1 with TRBJ1-1, with no clear D. Germline CDR1 and CDR2: MGHRA and YSYEKL. The CDR3 loop spans 15 amino acids. The V and J ends lost 0 bases and 6 bases respectively, with 14 bases between them. The CDR3 region is CASSQEGLPGAEAFF. The CDR3 DNA sequence: TGCGCCAGCAGCCAAGAAGGCCTCCCTGGGGCTGAAGCTTTCTTT.

This chain links TRBV7-8 with TRBJ1-1; TRBD1 is a possible D gene (5 bases). Trimming took off 1 base at V and 1 base at J, with 10 bases between the two ends. Germline CDR1 and CDR2: SGHVS and FQNEAQ. The CDR3 contains 15 residues. CDR3 sequence: CASSLVGHQNTEAFF. The CDR3 DNA reads TGTGCCAGCAGCTTAGTAGGACACCAGAACACTGAAGCTTTCTTT.

The V gene is TRBV28, the J gene TRBJ1-6; TRBD1 agrees at 10 bases. The CDR3 is 18 residues long. J gave up 9 bases and V 3 bases, and 14 bases lay outside the gene matches. Per germline, CDR1 MDHEN and CDR2 SYDVKM. This CDR3 reads CASSFRQGANGLSSPLHF. The CDR3 DNA reads TGTGCCAGCAGTTTCAGACAGGGGGCAAATGGGCTAAGTTCACCCCTCCACTTT.

In DNA, the CDR3 is TGCGCCAGCAGCTTTTACGCAGGAGGGCGGGACGGGGAGCTGTTTTTT. This translates into CASSFYAGGRDGELFF. This chain links TRBV5-1 with TRBJ2-2; D might be TRBD2 (6 bases). The CDR3 sequence is 16 residues long. Trimming took off 2 bases at V and 7 bases at J, with 18 bases between the two ends. Germline V gives CDR1 SGHRS, CDR2 YFSETQ.

This chain joins TRBV12-2 and TRBJ2-7; the table names TRBD2, a call not compared with the DNA. TRBV12-2 counts as a pseudogene. The CDR3 loop spans 12 amino acids. The CDR3 nucleotides are TGTGCAAGTCGCAAAACCGAGGGCGAGCAGTACTTC. Amino acids: CASRKTEGEQYF.

This rearrangement joins TRBV9 to TRBJ2-1, with 9 nucleotides matching TRBD1. The J segment lost 4 bases and the V segment lost 7 bases, leaving 3 bases of the junction unmatched. Germline loops: CDR1 SGDLS, CDR2 YYNGEE. The CDR3 covers 13 residues. DNA for the CDR3: TGTGCCAGCTCGGGACAGGGATACAATGAGCAGTTCTTC. Protein: CASSGQGYNEQFF. The full variable domain, its missing parts supplied by reference TRBV9 and TRBJ2-1, is DSGVTQTPKHLITATGQRVTLRCSPRSGDLSVYWYQQSLDQGLQFLIQYYNGEERAKGNILERFSAQQFPDLHSELNLSSLELGDSALYFCASSGQGYNEQFFGPGTRLTVL.

This clone was counted a few times. This chain uses TRBV30 with TRBJ1-1, with D possibly TRBD1 on 5 matching bases. V was shortened by 2 bases and J by 5 bases, with 9 bases between the two germline ends. CDR3 length: 12 amino acids. From germline, CDR1 is GTSNPN and CDR2 SVGIG (reference sequence). The CDR3 loop reads CAWSPGHTEAFF. In nucleotides, the CDR3 is TGTGCCTGGAGTCCAGGGCATACTGAAGCTTTCTTT.

The chain has TRBV7-9 and TRBJ2-3; possible D gene TRBD2, 6 bases. Germline V gives CDR1 SEHNR, CDR2 FQNEAQ (reference sequence). This CDR3 is 14 amino acids long. V lost 5 bases, J lost 6 bases, and 15 bases lay in between. CDR3 in DNA: TGTGCCAGCAGCCCCCGGGGGATTCGGGATACGCAGTATTTT. Residues: CASSPRGIRDTQYF.

The V call is TRBV18, the J call TRBJ1-2, with unresolved D. From germline, CDR1 is KGHSH and CDR2 LQKENI. The CDR3 sequence is 15 residues long. The germline V and J ends were trimmed by 3 bases and 2 bases, with 13 bases remaining between them. CDR3 region: CASSPTPSLNYGYTF. The CDR3 bases are TGTGCCAGCTCACCGACGCCATCTCTCAACTATGGCTACACCTTC.

V and J are TRBV27 and TRBJ2-7; tentatively, D is TRBD2 (6 bases). V was trimmed by 5 bases and J by 2 bases, leaving 13 bases between them. The CDR3 totals 14 residues. The V gene's germline CDR1 is MNHEY and CDR2 SMNVEV (reference sequence). DNA of the CDR3: TGTGCCAGCAGTATCCGGGACTCTGCCTACGAGCAGTACTTC. Translation: CASSIRDSAYEQYF.

V gene TRBV7-3 combines with J gene TRBJ2-3; D may be TRBD2 (6 bases). This CDR3 contains 15 residues. In germline, CDR1 is SGHTA, CDR2 FQGTGA. The germline V and J ends were trimmed by 2 bases and 6 bases, with 15 bases remaining between them. The DNA for the CDR3 is TGTGCCAGCAGCTTACAGTACGGGAGTGGGGATACGCAGTATTTT. The encoded protein is CASSLQYGSGDTQYF. Together with reference TRBV7-3 and TRBJ2-3, the CDR3 gives the full variable domain: GAGVSQTPSNKVTEKGKYVELRCDPISGHTALYWYRQSLGQGPEFLIYFQGTGAADDSGLPNDRFFAVRPEGSVSTLKIQRTERGDSAVYLCASSLQYGSGDTQYFGPGTRLTVL.

This clone was recorded once. The rearrangement links TRBV9 to TRBJ1-1; no clear D gene. This CDR3 is 14 amino acids long. Germline V lookup: CDR1 SGDLS, CDR2 YYNGEE. V was clipped by 0 bases and J by 0 bases, with 6 bases between them. The CDR3 protein is CASSVASLNTEAFF. In DNA, the CDR3 is TGTGCCAGCAGCGTAGCCAGCTTGAACACTGAAGCTTTCTTT.

The sample holds one count of this clone. The V and J genes are TRBV5-1 and TRBJ1-2; D may be TRBD1 (5 bases). Trimming stripped 0 bases from V and 4 bases from J, with 10 bases between. In germline, CDR1 is SGHRS, CDR2 YFSETQ. CDR3 length equals 14 residues. The CDR3, as DNA: TGCGCCAGCAGCTTGGCAGACAGTGGCTATGGCTACACCTTC. Its protein product is CASSLADSGYGYTF.

CDR3 residues: CASRDFYNSPLHF. CDR3 nucleotide sequence: TGTGCCAGCAGGGATTTCTATAATTCACCCCTCCACTTT. The chain joins TRBV28 to TRBJ1-6; D not certain. The CDR3 has 13 amino acids. V lost 6 bases, J lost 3 bases, and 6 bases lay in between. CDR1 and CDR2 (germline): MDHEN, SYDVKM.

This clone has a handful of counts. This chain connects TRBV5-1 to TRBJ2-3; D tentatively reads TRBD1 or TRBD2 (5 bases each). CDR3 length: 13 residues. The V gene lost 4 bases and the J gene lost 1 base, with 7 bases spanning the gap. The germline V gene encodes CDR1 SGHRS and CDR2 YFSETQ. This CDR3 reads CASSRDGTDTQYF. CDR3 nucleotides: TGCGCCAGCAGCAGGGACGGCACAGATACGCAGTATTTT.

This chain connects TRBV5-1 to TRBJ2-5; D may match TRBD1 or TRBD2 (7 bases each). Trimming left V 3 bases short and J 1 base short, with 34 bases between. CDR3 length: 22 residues. The V gene's germline CDR1 is SGHRS and CDR2 YFSETQ. The CDR3 nucleotides are TGCGCCAGCAGCTCCCACCTCGCGCCCGCGACAGGGTGGGCTAGCGGCCAAGAGACCCAGTACTTC. This codes for CASSSHLAPATGWASGQETQYF.

The chain has TRBV5-6 and TRBJ2-1, with 12 nucleotides matching TRBD2. This CDR3 has 16 amino acids. Trimming cost V 2 bases and J 7 bases; bases outside gene matches: 7. Germline CDR1 SGHDT, CDR2 YYEEEE. CDR3 coding DNA: TGTGCCAGCAGCTTTCCTAGCGGGAGGGCAAAAAATGAGCAGTTCTTC. It translates to CASSFPSGRAKNEQFF.

CDR3 bases: TGTGCCAGCACAAAGAACAGGGGGCGCGGAGAGACCCAGTACTTC. Translation: CASTKNRGRGETQYF. The genes are TRBV6-5 and TRBJ2-5; 9 bases align to TRBD1. V trimming: 7 bases; J trimming: 4 bases; junction bases outside the gene matches: 10. The length of the CDR3 is 15 residues. Germline CDR1 and CDR2: MNHEY and SVGAGI.